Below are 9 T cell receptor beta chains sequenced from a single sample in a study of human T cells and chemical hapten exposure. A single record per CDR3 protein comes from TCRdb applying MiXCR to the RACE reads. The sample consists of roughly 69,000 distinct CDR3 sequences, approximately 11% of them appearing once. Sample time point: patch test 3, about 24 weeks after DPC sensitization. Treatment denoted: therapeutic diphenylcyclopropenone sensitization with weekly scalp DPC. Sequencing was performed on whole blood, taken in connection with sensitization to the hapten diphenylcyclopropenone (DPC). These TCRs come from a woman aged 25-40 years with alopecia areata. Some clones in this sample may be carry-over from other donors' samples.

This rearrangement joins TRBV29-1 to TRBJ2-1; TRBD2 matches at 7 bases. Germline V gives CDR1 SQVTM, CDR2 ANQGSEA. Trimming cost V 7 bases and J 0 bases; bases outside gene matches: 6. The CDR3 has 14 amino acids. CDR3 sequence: CSGDTSASYNEQFF. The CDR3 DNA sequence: TGCAGCGGAGATACTAGCGCCTCCTACAATGAGCAGTTCTTC.

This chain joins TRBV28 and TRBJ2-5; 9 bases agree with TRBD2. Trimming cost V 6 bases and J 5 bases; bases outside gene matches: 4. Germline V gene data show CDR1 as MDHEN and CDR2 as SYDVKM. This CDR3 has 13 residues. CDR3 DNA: TGTGCCAGCAGAGGACTAGCGCGGGAGACCCAGTACTTC. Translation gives CASRGLARETQYF.

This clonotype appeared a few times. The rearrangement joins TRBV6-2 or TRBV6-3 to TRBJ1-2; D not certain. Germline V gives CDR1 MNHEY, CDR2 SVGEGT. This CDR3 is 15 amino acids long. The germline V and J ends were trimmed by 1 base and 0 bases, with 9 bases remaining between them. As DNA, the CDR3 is TGTGCCAGCAGTTACTTATTGAGAGCTAACTATGGCTACACCTTC. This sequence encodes CASSYLLRANYGYTF.

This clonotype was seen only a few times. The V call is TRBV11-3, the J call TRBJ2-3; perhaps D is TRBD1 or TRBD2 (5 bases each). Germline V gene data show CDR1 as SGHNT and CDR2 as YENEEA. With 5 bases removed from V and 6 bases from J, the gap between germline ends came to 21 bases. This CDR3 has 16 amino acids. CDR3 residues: CASSRRGPTEVDTQYF. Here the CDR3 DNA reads TGTGCCAGCAGCCGAAGGGGACCGACCGAGGTGGATACGCAGTATTTT.

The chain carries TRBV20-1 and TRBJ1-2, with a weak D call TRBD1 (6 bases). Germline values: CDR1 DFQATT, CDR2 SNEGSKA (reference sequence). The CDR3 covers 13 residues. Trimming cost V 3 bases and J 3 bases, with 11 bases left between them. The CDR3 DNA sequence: TGCAGTGCTAGCGGTACAGGGTACTATGGCTACACCTTC. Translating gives CSASGTGYYGYTF.

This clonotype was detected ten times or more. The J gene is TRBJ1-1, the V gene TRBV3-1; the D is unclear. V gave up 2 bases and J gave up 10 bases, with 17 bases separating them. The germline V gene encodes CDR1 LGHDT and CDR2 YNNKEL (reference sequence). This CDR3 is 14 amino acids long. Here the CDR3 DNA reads TGTGCCAGCAGCCAAAGTTTTGGGCCCCTGGGAGCTTTCTTT. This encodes CASSQSFGPLGAFF.

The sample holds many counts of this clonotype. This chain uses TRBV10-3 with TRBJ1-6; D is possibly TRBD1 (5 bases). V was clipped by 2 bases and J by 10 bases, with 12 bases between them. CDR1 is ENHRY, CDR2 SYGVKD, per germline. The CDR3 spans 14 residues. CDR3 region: CAISEEGVRSPLHF. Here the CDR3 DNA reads TGTGCCATCAGTGAGGAAGGGGTAAGGTCACCCCTCCACTTT.

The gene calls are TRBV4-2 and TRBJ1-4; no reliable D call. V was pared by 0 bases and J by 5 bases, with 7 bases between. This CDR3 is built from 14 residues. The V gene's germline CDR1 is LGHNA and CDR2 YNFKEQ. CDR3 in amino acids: CASSQDTGNEKLFF. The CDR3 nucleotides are TGTGCCAGCAGCCAAGATACCGGGAATGAAAAACTGTTTTTT.

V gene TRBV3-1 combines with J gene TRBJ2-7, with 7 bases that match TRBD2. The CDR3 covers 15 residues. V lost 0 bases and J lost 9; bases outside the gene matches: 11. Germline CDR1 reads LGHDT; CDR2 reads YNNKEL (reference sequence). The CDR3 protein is CASSQDSSGEMRQYF. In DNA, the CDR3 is TGTGCCAGCAGCCAAGATTCCAGCGGGGAGATGAGGCAGTACTTC.